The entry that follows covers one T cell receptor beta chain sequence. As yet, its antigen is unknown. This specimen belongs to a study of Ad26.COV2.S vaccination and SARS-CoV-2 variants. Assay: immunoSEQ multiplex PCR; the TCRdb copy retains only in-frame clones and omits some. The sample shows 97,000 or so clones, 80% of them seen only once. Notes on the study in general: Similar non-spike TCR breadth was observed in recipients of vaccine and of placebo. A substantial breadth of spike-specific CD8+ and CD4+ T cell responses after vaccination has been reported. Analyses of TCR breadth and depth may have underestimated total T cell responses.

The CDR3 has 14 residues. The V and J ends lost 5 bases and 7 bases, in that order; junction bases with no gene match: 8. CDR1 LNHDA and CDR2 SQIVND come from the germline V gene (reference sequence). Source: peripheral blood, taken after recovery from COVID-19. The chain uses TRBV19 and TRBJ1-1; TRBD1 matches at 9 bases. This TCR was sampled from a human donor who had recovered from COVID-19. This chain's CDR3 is CASSQTGGKGEAFF. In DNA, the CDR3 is TGTGCCAGTAGTCAGACAGGGGGAAAAGGTGAAGCTTTCTTT.